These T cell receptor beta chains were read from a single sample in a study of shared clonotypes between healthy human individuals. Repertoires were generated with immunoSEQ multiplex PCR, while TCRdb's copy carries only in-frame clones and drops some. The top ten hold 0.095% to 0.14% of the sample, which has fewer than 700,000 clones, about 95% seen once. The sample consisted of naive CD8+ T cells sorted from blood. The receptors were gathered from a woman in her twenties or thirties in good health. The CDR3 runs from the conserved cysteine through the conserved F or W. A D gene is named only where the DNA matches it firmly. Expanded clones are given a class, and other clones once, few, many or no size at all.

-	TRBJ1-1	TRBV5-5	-	TGTGCCAGCAGCTTGGATGTCGGGTGGGCTGAAGCTTTCTTT	CASSLDVGWAEAFF
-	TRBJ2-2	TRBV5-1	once	TGCGCCAGCATGTGGTCCACCGGGGAGCTGTTTTTT	CASMWSTGELFF
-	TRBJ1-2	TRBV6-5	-	TGTGCCAGCAGTTACTCAGAGGGGAGCTATGGCTACACCTTC	CASSYSEGSYGYTF
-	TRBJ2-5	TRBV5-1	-	TGCGCCAGCAGCTTCCTCCTCCAAGAGACCCAGTACTTC	CASSFLLQETQYF
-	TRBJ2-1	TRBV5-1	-	TGCGCCAGCAGCTTGGAGAGGGATGAGCAGTTCTTC	CASSLERDEQFF
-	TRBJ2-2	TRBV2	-	TGTGCCAGTCTTGCAGCGAACACCGGGGAGCTGTTTTTT	CASLAANTGELFF
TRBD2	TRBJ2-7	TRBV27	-	TGTGCCAGCAGCTTTACTAGCGGGAGCGAGCAGTACTTC	CASSFTSGSEQYF
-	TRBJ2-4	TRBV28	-	TGTGCCAGCAGTCCGCCGAGGGGGGTCCCAATGGACATTCAGTACTTC	CASSPPRGVPMDIQYF
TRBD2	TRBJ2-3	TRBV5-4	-	TGTGCCAGCAGCCTAGCGGGAGGGCCTACAGATACGCAGTATTTT	CASSLAGGPTDTQYF
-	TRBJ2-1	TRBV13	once	TGTGCCAGCAGCTTACAGGCGTGGCTTATCGACAATGAGCAGTTCTTC	CASSLQAWLIDNEQFF
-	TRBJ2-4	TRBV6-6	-	TGTGCCAGCGGGTGGGCCAAAAACATTCAGTACTTC	CASGWAKNIQYF
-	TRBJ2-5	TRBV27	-	TGTGCCAGCAGTTTATCTGGGCAGGGTGTGGAGACCCAGTACTTC	CASSLSGQGVETQYF
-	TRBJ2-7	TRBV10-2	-	TGCGCCAGCAGTGAGCTGCCAGGGAATACAGTCGAGCAGTACTTC	CASSELPGNTVEQYF
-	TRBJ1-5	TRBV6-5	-	TGTGCCAGCAGTTCTCAAGACCCTCAGCCCCAGCATTTT	CASSSQDPQPQHF
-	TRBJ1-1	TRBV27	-	TGTGCCAGCAGTGCCTCGACGGGTTCGATGAACACTGAAGCTTTCTTT	CASSASTGSMNTEAFF
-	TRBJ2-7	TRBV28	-	TGTGCCAGCAGCCCCCAGGATAGGGCCTACGAGCAGTACTTC	CASSPQDRAYEQYF
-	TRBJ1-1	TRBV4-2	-	TGTGCCAGCAGTGTTTCAATCGGAGAGAACACTGAAGCTTTCTTT	CASSVSIGENTEAFF
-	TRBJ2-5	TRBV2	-	TGTGCCAGCATTCGGCAGGGTTCCGAGACCCAGTACTTC	CASIRQGSETQYF
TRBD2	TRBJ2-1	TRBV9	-	TGTGCCAGCAGCGTCTATAGCGGGGCCAATGAGCAGTTCTTC	CASSVYSGANEQFF
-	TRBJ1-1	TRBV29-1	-	TGCAGCGTTGACGAGGCGAACACTGAAGCTTTCTTT	CSVDEANTEAFF
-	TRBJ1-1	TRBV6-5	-	TGTGCCAGCAGTTACTCGAACACTGAAGCTTTCTTT	CASSYSNTEAFF
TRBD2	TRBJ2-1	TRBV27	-	TGTGCCAGCAGTATCGCGGGACTAGCGGGAGATCCCTCCTACAATGAGCAGTTCTTC	CASSIAGLAGDPSYNEQFF
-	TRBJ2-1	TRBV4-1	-	TGCGCCAGCAGCCAAGATTGGGGCAGGATCGCTCAGGATGAGCAGTTCTTC	CASSQDWGRIAQDEQFF
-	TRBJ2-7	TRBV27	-	TGTGCCAGCAGTTTCGTCGGGACACCCGTGGAGCAGTACTTC	CASSFVGTPVEQYF
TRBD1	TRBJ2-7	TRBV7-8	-	TGTGCCAGCAGCCCCCCGGGACAGGGGGTCGACGAGCAGTACTTC	CASSPPGQGVDEQYF
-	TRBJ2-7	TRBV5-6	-	TGTGCCAGCAGCCTGGGGGACTACGAGCAGTACTTC	CASSLGDYEQYF
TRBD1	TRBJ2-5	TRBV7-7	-	TGTGCCAGCAGCCAGATACACAAAGCAGGGACAGGGGGCCGCGAGACCCAGTACTTC	CASSQIHKAGTGGRETQYF
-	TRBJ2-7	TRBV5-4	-	TGTGCCAGCAGCAGGGACTCCTACGAGCAGTACTTC	CASSRDSYEQYF
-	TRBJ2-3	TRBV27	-	TGTGCCAGCAGTTTATCGGGGGATACGCAGTATTTT	CASSLSGDTQYF
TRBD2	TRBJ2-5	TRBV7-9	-	TGTGCCAGCAGCTCCTCAGCGGGAGTAGAGACCCAGTACTTC	CASSSSAGVETQYF
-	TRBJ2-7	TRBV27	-	TGTGCCAGCAGTTGGGGGTCGACAGTGTGGGGCGAGCAGTACTTC	CASSWGSTVWGEQYF
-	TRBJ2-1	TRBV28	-	TGTGCCAGCAGTTTATCCTCGCTATGGGATGAGCAGTTCTTC	CASSLSSLWDEQFF
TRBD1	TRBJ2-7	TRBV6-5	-	TGTGCCAGCACCCCCTCCGGGACAGTGCCCTACGAGCAGTACTTC	CASTPSGTVPYEQYF
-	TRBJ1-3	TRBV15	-	TGTGCCACCAGCGGACGGGTCCCCCTTGACGCTGGAAACACCATATATTTT	CATSGRVPLDAGNTIYF
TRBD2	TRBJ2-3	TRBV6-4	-	TGTGCCAGCGCCGCCACGGCTATAGCGGGAGGGCCGTTAGATACGCAGTATTTT	CASAATAIAGGPLDTQYF
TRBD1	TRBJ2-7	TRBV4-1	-	TGCGCCAGCAGCCAAATCCCGGGGACAGGGTCCTACGAGCAGTACTTC	CASSQIPGTGSYEQYF
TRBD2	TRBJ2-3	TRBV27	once	TGTGCCAGCAGTCCAAGGGGAGTCCCGGGACTAGCGGGAACAGGTACAGATACGCAGTATTTT	CASSPRGVPGLAGTGTDTQYF
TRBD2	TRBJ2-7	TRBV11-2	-	TGTGCCAGCAGCCCAGGTGCCGGGGGGTACGAGCAGTACTTC	CASSPGAGGYEQYF
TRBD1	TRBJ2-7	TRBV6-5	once	TGTGCCAGCAGTTCCTCCCCGGGACAGTCCTACGAGCAGTACTTC	CASSSSPGQSYEQYF
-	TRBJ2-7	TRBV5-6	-	TGTGCCAGCAGCCTGCGGGACAAGCTTACCTACGAGCAGTACTTC	CASSLRDKLTYEQYF